This T cell receptor beta chain appears in the sequencing data of a study of shared clonotypes between healthy human individuals. About the research overall: Per donor, CD8 memory used one plate, CD8 naive used two, CD4 memory used three and CD4 naive used three. Study-wide results and caveats: Compared with clonotypes that all four donors shared, non-shared clonotypes had lower generation probabilities.

For this clone: Its specificity is unknown.

The protocol was immunoSEQ multiplex PCR, while the TCRdb copy is restricted to in-frame clones and leaves out a portion. The sample shows about 1 million clones, about 76% of them seen only once. The CDR3 has 16 amino acids. Germline loops: CDR1 SGHVS, CDR2 FQNEAQ. V was clipped by 4 bases and J by 1 base; unmatched bases: 7. This chain links TRBV7-8 with TRBJ2-1; 7 bases fit TRBD2. The sequenced material came from memory CD4+ T cells sorted from blood. Subset of the sample: CD45RA-negative fraction. The clonotype comes from a man aged 18 to 30 in good health. For the CDR3, the DNA is TGTGCCAGCAGCTGGTCTTCCGGGGGGTCCTACAATGAGCAGTTCTTC. It encodes CASSWSSGGSYNEQFF.